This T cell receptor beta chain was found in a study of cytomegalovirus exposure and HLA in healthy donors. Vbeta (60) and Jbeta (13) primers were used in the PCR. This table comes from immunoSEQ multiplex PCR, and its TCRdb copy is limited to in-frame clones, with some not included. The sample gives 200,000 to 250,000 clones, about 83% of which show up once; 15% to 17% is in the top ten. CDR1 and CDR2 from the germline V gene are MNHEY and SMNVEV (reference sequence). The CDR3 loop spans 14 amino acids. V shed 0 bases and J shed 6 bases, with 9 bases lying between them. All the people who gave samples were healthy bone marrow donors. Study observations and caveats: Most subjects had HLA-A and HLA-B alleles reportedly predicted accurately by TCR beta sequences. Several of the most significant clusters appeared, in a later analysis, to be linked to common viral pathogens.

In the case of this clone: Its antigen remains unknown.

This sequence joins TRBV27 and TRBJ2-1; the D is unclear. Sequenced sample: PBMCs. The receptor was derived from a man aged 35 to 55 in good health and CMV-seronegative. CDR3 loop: CASSLSRPGNEQFF. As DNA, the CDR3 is TGTGCCAGCAGTTTATCCCGCCCGGGCAATGAGCAGTTCTTC.